What follows are 27 T cell receptor beta chains derived from one specimen sequenced in a study of T cell responses to AZD1222 COVID-19 vaccine. The protocol was immunoSEQ multiplex PCR, while the TCRdb copy is restricted to in-frame clones and leaves out a portion. The sample contains 150,000 or so clones, over 75% of which appear only once. The sequences come from peripheral blood, collected on day 0 of AZD1222 vaccination. The receptor set was obtained from an adult in good health.

The chain carries TRBV7-3 and TRBJ2-2, with a weak D call TRBD1 (6 bases). Trimming took off 4 bases at V and 0 bases at J, with 9 bases between the two ends. Germline V gene sequence: CDR1 SGHTA, CDR2 FQGTGA. This CDR3 comprises 15 residues. CDR3 sequence (DNA): TGTGCCAGCAGCTCACAGGGCGCGAACACCGGGGAGCTGTTTTTT. Translation gives CASSSQGANTGELFF. Looking up the rest from reference TRBV7-3 and TRBJ2-2 gives the full variable domain: GAGVSQTPSNKVTEKGKYVELRCDPISGHTALYWYRQSLGQGPEFLIYFQGTGAADDSGLPNDRFFAVRPEGSVSTLKIQRTERGDSAVYLCASSSQGANTGELFFGEGSRLTVL.

V is TRBV7-8 and J is TRBJ1-5; D unresolved. Between the trimmed V and J ends, which lost 2 bases and 0 bases, there was a span of 14 bases. Germline V gives CDR1 SGHVS, CDR2 FQNEAQ. CDR3 length: 17 residues. The CDR3 loop is CASSLFEGGFSNQPQHF. DNA for the CDR3: TGTGCCAGCAGCTTATTTGAGGGAGGGTTTAGCAATCAGCCCCAGCATTTT.

The rearrangement joins TRBV24-1 to TRBJ1-1; 9 bases map to TRBD1. CDR1 KGHDR and CDR2 SFDVKD come from the germline V gene. The CDR3 covers 15 residues. Trimming cost V 7 bases and J 7 bases; bases outside gene matches: 12. The CDR3 is CATRDTGTGTNEAFF. CDR3 nucleotide sequence: TGTGCCACCAGGGATACCGGGACAGGGACAAATGAAGCTTTCTTT.

The rearrangement joins TRBV6-1 to TRBJ2-2, with TRBD2 matching 11 bases. This CDR3 contains 17 residues. The germline CDR1 and CDR2 sequences are MNHNS and SASEGT. The J segment lost 2 bases and the V segment lost 4 bases, leaving 6 bases of the junction unmatched. For the CDR3, the DNA is TGTGCCAGCAGTGCTATTAGCGGGGGGGCAAACACCGGGGAGCTGTTTTTT. Translation gives CASSAISGGANTGELFF.

The chain uses TRBV7-2 and TRBJ1-5; possibly TRBD1 for D (5 bases). Germline CDR1 and CDR2: SGHTA and FQGNSA. There are 14 residues in the CDR3. The V end was cut by 2 bases, the J end by 6 bases, with 11 bases between. The CDR3 loop is CASSLRQGSQPQHF. In DNA, the CDR3 is TGTGCCAGCAGCTTAAGGCAGGGTAGTCAGCCCCAGCATTTT.

The chain recombines TRBV5-6 with TRBJ2-1, with D perhaps matching TRBD2 (6 bases). This CDR3 comprises 11 residues. V was pared by 4 bases and J by 7 bases, with 6 bases between. Germline V gene data show CDR1 as SGHDT and CDR2 as YYEEEE. The CDR3 region has the DNA TGTGCCAGCAGCCGGGGGAATGAGCAGTTCTTC. This codes for CASSRGNEQFF.

This clone was observed a single time. The chain combines TRBV15 with TRBJ1-2, with TRBD1 identical over 7 bases. The CDR3 spans 14 residues. The V gene's germline CDR1 is LNHNV and CDR2 YYDKDF (reference sequence). After removal of 3 bases from V and 2 bases from J, the junction contained 3 bases not matched to a gene. The CDR3: CATSRDRSNYGYTF. As DNA, the CDR3 is TGTGCCACCAGCAGGGACAGGTCGAACTATGGCTACACCTTC.

V is TRBV20-1 and J is TRBJ1-2, with D maybe TRBD1 (6 bases). Germline V gene lookup returns CDR1 DFQATT and CDR2 SNEGSKA (reference sequence). This CDR3 has 12 amino acids. V was shortened by 3 bases and J by 9 bases, with 14 bases between the two germline ends. The CDR3 DNA follows: TGCAGTGCTAGTGAGGGGGGCGGCCGCTACACCTTC. Translation: CSASEGGGRYTF.

The chain links TRBV6-5 to TRBJ1-1, with D perhaps TRBD1 (6 bases). In germline, CDR1 is MNHEY, CDR2 SVGAGI. Trimming shortened V by 2 bases and J by 1 base, and 8 bases separated the two germline ends. This CDR3 has 14 residues. The CDR3 spells CASSYPGQNTEAFF. The CDR3 DNA reads TGTGCCAGCAGTTACCCGGGACAGAACACTGAAGCTTTCTTT.

The V and J genes are TRBV10-3 and TRBJ2-3, with 12 bases that match TRBD2. The CDR3 sequence is 16 residues long. Per the germline V gene, CDR1 is ENHRY and CDR2 is SYGVKD. After removal of 3 bases from V and 6 bases from J, the junction contained 7 bases not matched to a gene. The CDR3 DNA reads TGTGCCATCAGTGACCTAGCGGGGGGGCCTTCCGATACGCAGTATTTT. Its protein product is CAISDLAGGPSDTQYF.

The chain recombines TRBV7-2 with TRBJ1-3; D is perhaps TRBD1 (6 bases). The CDR3 sequence is 14 residues long. CDR1 is SGHTA and CDR2 is FQGNSA in the germline V gene. V was shortened by 2 bases and J by 4 bases, with 9 bases between the two germline ends. CDR3 sequence (DNA): TGTGCCAGCAGCTTACAGGGGACGGGAAACACCATATATTTT. Translation gives CASSLQGTGNTIYF.

The chain employs TRBV5-4 and TRBJ2-7; D possibly corresponds to TRBD1 (5 bases). CDR1 and CDR2 (germline): SGHNT, YYREEE (reference sequence). Trimming cost V 0 bases and J 6 bases, with 13 bases left between them. This CDR3 comprises 14 residues. The CDR3: CASSLDGRGGEQYF. In nucleotides, the CDR3 is TGTGCCAGCAGCTTGGATGGTAGGGGTGGCGAGCAGTACTTC.

The CDR3 is CASSQVGEGEKLFF. In DNA, the CDR3 is TGCGCCAGCAGCCAAGTAGGGGAAGGTGAAAAACTGTTTTTT. This chain connects TRBV4-3 to TRBJ1-4; perhaps TRBD1 as D (5 bases). Germline CDR1 LGHNA, CDR2 YSLEER. V was pared by 1 base and J by 7 bases, with 10 bases between. The CDR3 is 14 residues long.

The gene calls are TRBV18 and TRBJ1-3, with TRBD1 matching over 8 bases. Germline lookup yields CDR1 KGHSH and CDR2 LQKENI. CDR3 length: 17 amino acids. J was trimmed by 0 bases and V by 1 base; bases with no gene match: 5. CDR3 nucleotides: TGTGCCAGCTCACCACAGCCAGGGGGCCTCTCTGGAAACACCATATATTTT. It specifies CASSPQPGGLSGNTIYF.

The chain combines TRBV5-1 with TRBJ1-1; 8 nucleotides agree with TRBD1. Germline CDR1 SGHRS, CDR2 YFSETQ. The CDR3 covers 15 residues. J was trimmed by 0 bases and V by 4 bases; bases with no gene match: 5. In nucleotides, the CDR3 is TGCGCCAGCAGCCCATCGACAGGGGTGAACACTGAAGCTTTCTTT. Amino acid sequence: CASSPSTGVNTEAFF. Full variable domain (outside the CDR3, taken from reference TRBV5-1 and TRBJ1-1): KAGVTQTPRYLIKTRGQQVTLSCSPISGHRSVSWYQQTPGQGLQFLFEYFSETQRNKGNFPGRFSGRQFSNSRSEMNVSTLELGDSALYLCASSPSTGVNTEAFFGQGTRLTVV.

This chain connects TRBV6-5 to TRBJ1-2; D is unresolved. Germline V gene lookup returns CDR1 MNHEY and CDR2 SVGAGI. V lost 8 bases, J lost 4 bases, and 14 bases lay in between. CDR3 size: 13 residues. This CDR3 is CASSTLQAYGYTF. In nucleotides, the CDR3 is TGTGCCAGCTCAACATTGCAGGCCTATGGCTACACCTTC.

This sequence joins TRBV10-1 and TRBJ1-3; TRBD1 is a possible D gene (5 bases). The germline CDR1 and CDR2 sequences are WNHNN and SYGVQD (reference sequence). Trimming shortened V by 2 bases and J by 0 bases, and 11 bases separated the two germline ends. The CDR3 spans 16 residues. The chain's CDR3 is CASSETGLISGNTIYF. CDR3 in DNA: TGCGCCAGCAGTGAGACGGGACTTATCTCTGGAAACACCATATATTTT.

CDR3 in amino acids: CASSPRTTSSPLHF. The CDR3 coding sequence is TGTGCCAGCAGCCCCCGGACCACGAGCTCACCCCTCCACTTT. The rearrangement links TRBV14 to TRBJ1-6; no reliable D call. The CDR3 is made up of 14 amino acids. The V and J ends lost 4 bases and 10 bases respectively, with 14 bases between them. Germline V gives CDR1 SGHDN, CDR2 FVKESK.

CDR3 nucleotides: TGTGCCAGCAGAACTACCTCGCCAGGGTACTATGGCTACACCTTC. Translation: CASRTTSPGYYGYTF. The chain links TRBV6-5 to TRBJ1-2; possible D gene TRBD1, 5 bases. V was clipped by 6 bases and J by 3 bases, with 17 bases between them. Germline V CDR1 and CDR2: MNHEY, SVGAGI. This CDR3 comprises 15 residues.

This chain uses TRBV6-5 with TRBJ1-5; weak D call: TRBD1 (6 bases). The germline V gene encodes CDR1 MNHEY and CDR2 SVGAGI. The V and J ends lost 8 bases and 7 bases respectively, with 15 bases between them. The CDR3 length is 13 residues. CDR3 loop: CASGGGQGQPQHF. In DNA, the CDR3 is TGTGCCAGCGGCGGGGGGCAGGGGCAGCCCCAGCATTTT.

This clone appeared a few times. The V and J genes are TRBV28 and TRBJ1-1, with no clear D. Trimming left V 2 bases short and J 0 bases short, with 13 bases between. The CDR3 is 16 amino acids. Germline V gives CDR1 MDHEN, CDR2 SYDVKM. Written as DNA, the CDR3 is TGTGCCAGCAGTTTAACCGACACACTAATGAACACTGAAGCTTTCTTT. Protein: CASSLTDTLMNTEAFF.

The chain carries TRBV4-3 and TRBJ1-6, with unresolved D. There are 15 residues in the CDR3. V lost 2 bases and J lost 0, with 5 bases in between. Germline V gene sequence: CDR1 LGHNA, CDR2 YSLEER. CDR3 in amino acids: CASSQQISYNSPLHF. The CDR3 bases are TGCGCCAGCAGCCAACAGATCTCCTATAATTCACCCCTCCACTTT.

The chain is built from TRBV7-3 and TRBJ2-5; D perhaps matches TRBD2 (7 bases). Trimming pared 4 bases from V and 2 bases from J, leaving 20 bases between. Germline CDR1 and CDR2: SGHTA and FQGTGA. The CDR3 consists of 17 residues. The CDR3 loop reads CASSSPGGAGEQETQYF. The CDR3, as DNA: TGTGCCAGCAGCTCCCCCGGGGGCGCGGGGGAACAAGAGACCCAGTACTTC.

The rearrangement links TRBV18 to TRBJ1-4; D is ambiguous. The CDR3 covers 15 residues. Germline CDR1 is KGHSH and CDR2 is LQKENI. V shed 6 bases and J shed 0 bases, with 11 bases lying between them. The CDR3 DNA is TGTGCCAGCTCGACCACAGAAGCAACTAATGAAAAACTGTTTTTT. Protein product: CASSTTEATNEKLFF.

CDR3 nucleotide sequence: TGCGCCAGCAGCCTCCGGGACAGGGGGCGCAACTATGGCTACACCTTC. It is translated as CASSLRDRGRNYGYTF. The chain recombines TRBV5-1 with TRBJ1-2, with TRBD1 identical over 12 bases. With V trimmed by 4 bases and J by 2 bases, 6 bases remained unmatched. The germline CDR1 and CDR2 sequences are SGHRS and YFSETQ. The CDR3 totals 16 residues.

Only a few counts were recorded for this clone. V gene TRBV2 combines with J gene TRBJ2-1, with 8 bases aligning to TRBD1. CDR1 is SNHLY, CDR2 FYNNEI, per germline. Trimming removed 8 bases from V and 3 bases from J; junction bases left unmatched: 9. The CDR3 totals 15 residues. The CDR3 spells CASRPRDRSYNEQFF. CDR3 DNA: TGTGCCAGCCGCCCTAGGGACAGGAGCTACAATGAGCAGTTCTTC.

The chain couples TRBV5-6 to TRBJ1-2; D possibly corresponds to TRBD1 (5 bases). Germline V CDR1 and CDR2: SGHDT, YYEEEE. CDR3 size: 13 residues. V lost 4 bases and J lost 7, with 14 bases in between. CDR3 residues: CASSPTGVSGYTF. In DNA, the CDR3 is TGTGCCAGCAGCCCCACAGGAGTGAGTGGCTACACCTTC.